The 21 T cell receptor beta chains below come from one sample, sequenced in a study of identical twins. One entry per CDR3 protein, called by TCRdb with MiXCR from the 5' RACE reads. The sample includes 570,000 or so distinct CDR3 sequences, nearly 10% of them seen just once. The same specimen was also included in a second study, on yellow fever vaccine responses in identical twins.

Sample: PBMCs. Every receptor here comes from a young woman in good health.

The sample holds a few counts of this clonotype. V usage is TRBV11-2 and J usage is TRBJ2-2; D uncertain. This CDR3 is built from 17 residues. The germline CDR1 and CDR2 sequences are SGHAT and FQNNGV. Trimming pared 2 bases from V and 6 bases from J, leaving 19 bases between. The CDR3 DNA reads TGTGCCAGCAGCTTATTTGAGCAGGCCTTTACACCCGGGGAGCTGTTTTTT. Translated: CASSLFEQAFTPGELFF.

The table lists this clonotype with a count of one. The chain recombines TRBV2 with TRBJ1-1; D possibly corresponds to TRBD1 (6 bases). V lost 0 bases to trimming and J lost 1 base, with 9 bases between them. Germline CDR1 SNHLY, CDR2 FYNNEI. The CDR3 is 15 residues long. The CDR3 is CASSEAATGNTEAFF. CDR3 sequence (DNA): TGTGCCAGCAGTGAAGCAGCGACAGGGAACACTGAAGCTTTCTTT.

The chain couples TRBV4-2 to TRBJ1-5, with unresolved D. Germline V gives CDR1 LGHNA, CDR2 YNFKEQ. The CDR3 runs 13 residues. V was pared by 7 bases and J by 7 bases, with 14 bases between. CDR3 nucleotide sequence: TGTGCCAGCACCGGGGAGTCGGGCCAGCCCCAGCATTTT. It specifies CASTGESGQPQHF.

There are many counts of this clonotype. This chain links TRBV7-2 with TRBJ2-7; TRBD2 matches at 8 bases. Germline values: CDR1 SGHTA, CDR2 FQGNSA. CDR3 length: 14 residues. Trimming at V came to 1 base and at J to 4 bases, leaving 3 bases not matched to a gene. The CDR3 sequence: CASSLERGTYEQYF. CDR3 nucleotide sequence: TGTGCCAGCAGCTTAGAGCGGGGGACTTACGAGCAGTACTTC.

This clonotype was counted many times. The chain recombines TRBV7-2 with TRBJ2-7; D not resolved. The CDR3 is made up of 16 amino acids. The V gene lost 3 bases and the J gene lost 7 bases, with 22 bases spanning the gap. Germline CDR1 is SGHTA and CDR2 is FQGNSA. The DNA for the CDR3 is TGTGCCAGCAGCTTGTCCCCGGAACCAGGATCTTGGGAGCAGTACTTC. This encodes CASSLSPEPGSWEQYF.

This clonotype was recorded at least ten times. This sequence joins TRBV29-1 and TRBJ2-1, with TRBD2 matching over 13 bases. The V gene's germline CDR1 is SQVTM and CDR2 ANQGSEA. CDR3 size: 17 residues. J gave up 0 bases and V 6 bases, and 8 bases lay outside the gene matches. The CDR3 sequence: CSVNGLAGEVSYNEQFF. In nucleotides, the CDR3 is TGCAGCGTAAACGGACTAGCGGGAGAGGTCTCCTACAATGAGCAGTTCTTC.

This clonotype came up a few times. This chain joins TRBV10-3 and TRBJ2-1; 9 positions agree with TRBD2. V was clipped by 6 bases and J by 3 bases; unmatched bases: 0. CDR1 and CDR2 (germline): ENHRY, SYGVKD. CDR3 length: 13 amino acids. The CDR3 sequence is CAIRTSGYNEQFF. The CDR3 bases are TGTGCCATCAGGACTAGCGGCTACAATGAGCAGTTCTTC.

This clonotype was seen a handful of times. The chain combines TRBV20-1 with TRBJ2-3; D is undetermined. This CDR3 has 13 residues. Germline V gene data show CDR1 as DFQATT and CDR2 as SNEGSKA (reference sequence). V was pared by 7 bases and J by 0 bases, with 11 bases between. The CDR3 region has the DNA TGCAGTGTCAGAGCCCGCAGCACAGATACGCAGTATTTT. Amino acid sequence: CSVRARSTDTQYF.

The rearrangement uses TRBV7-9 and TRBJ2-7; 8 bases agree with TRBD2. V lost 6 bases to trimming and J lost 1 base; unmatched junction nucleotides: 8. Germline lookup yields CDR1 SEHNR and CDR2 FQNEAQ (reference sequence). This CDR3 has 15 amino acids. The CDR3 DNA sequence: TGTGCCAGCAGTCGGTCGGGACTAGGTTCCTACGAGCAGTACTTC. As protein: CASSRSGLGSYEQYF.

The chain couples TRBV12-3 or TRBV12-4 to TRBJ2-1; D may correspond to TRBD1 or TRBD2 (7 bases each). The V end was cut by 4 bases, the J end by 7 bases, with 14 bases between. This CDR3 is built from 14 residues. In DNA form, the CDR3 reads TGTGCCAGCAGTTCCAGGGGGGGTAGGAATGAGCAGTTCTTC. Its protein product is CASSSRGGRNEQFF.

This clonotype was counted many times. The junction departs from germline at one end; a sequencing error may be responsible. DNA for the CDR3: TGTGCTAGCAGCTACGTGGGACAGGGTACCCTATTCTCTGGAAACACCATATATTTT. This sequence encodes CASSYVGQGTLFSGNTIYF. This chain uses TRBV7-7 with TRBJ1-3, with TRBD1 matching over 9 bases. CDR1 and CDR2 (germline): SSHAT, FNYEAQ (reference sequence). The CDR3 loop spans 19 amino acids. Combining the CDR3 with reference TRBV7-7 and TRBJ1-3 gives the whole variable domain GAGVSQSPRYKVTKRGQDVTLRCDPISSHATLYWYQQALGQGPEFLTYFNYEAQPDKSGLPSDRFSAERPEGSISTLTIQRTEQRDSAMYRCASSYVGQGTLFSGNTIYFGEGSWLTVV.

The chain is built from TRBV5-5 and TRBJ2-5, with 10 bases that match TRBD1. The V gene's germline CDR1 is SGHKS and CDR2 YYEKEE (reference sequence). J was trimmed by 2 bases and V by 0 bases; bases with no gene match: 4. The CDR3 loop spans 16 amino acids. The DNA of the CDR3 is TGTGCCAGCAGCTTGGGGGACAGGGGCACTCAAGAGACCCAGTACTTC. This sequence encodes CASSLGDRGTQETQYF.

The rearrangement joins TRBV12-3 or TRBV12-4 to TRBJ2-5, with D possibly being TRBD1 (6 bases). V lost 5 bases to trimming and J lost 1 base, with 17 bases between them. The CDR3 extends over 16 amino acids. CDR3 region: CASSIGGLTSQETQYF. CDR3 DNA sequence: TGTGCCAGCAGTATTGGGGGCCTTACTAGCCAAGAGACCCAGTACTTC.

V gene TRBV5-1 combines with J gene TRBJ2-7; maybe TRBD2 (5 bases). This CDR3 region has 13 residues. Trimming removed 4 bases from V and 0 bases from J, with 8 bases in between. Germline V lookup: CDR1 SGHRS, CDR2 YFSETQ. In DNA form, the CDR3 reads TGCGCCAGCAGCCGGACTTACTCCTACGAGCAGTACTTC. Protein product: CASSRTYSYEQYF. The full variable domain, completed using reference TRBV5-1 and TRBJ2-7, is KAGVTQTPRYLIKTRGQQVTLSCSPISGHRSVSWYQQTPGQGLQFLFEYFSETQRNKGNFPGRFSGRQFSNSRSEMNVSTLELGDSALYLCASSRTYSYEQYFGPGTRLTVT.

V usage is TRBV29-1 and J usage is TRBJ2-3; TRBD1 might be the D (6 bases). The V end was cut by 6 bases, the J end by 2 bases, with 18 bases between. Germline CDR1 SQVTM, CDR2 ANQGSEA. The CDR3 runs to 15 residues. The CDR3 protein is CSVGPRTDSTDTQYF. The CDR3 nucleotides read TGCAGCGTGGGGCCCCGGACAGATTCCACAGATACGCAGTATTTT.

Many counts were recorded for this clonotype. This sequence joins TRBV7-9 and TRBJ2-3; 10 positions match TRBD2. Germline values: CDR1 SEHNR, CDR2 FQNEAQ (reference sequence). This CDR3 region has 14 residues. V was pared by 4 bases and J by 4 bases, with 2 bases of the junction left unmatched. The CDR3 is CASSSGTSADTQYF. CDR3 DNA sequence: TGTGCCAGCAGCTCCGGGACTAGCGCAGATACGCAGTATTTT.

This clonotype was counted at least ten times. The genes are TRBV27 and TRBJ2-2; TRBD1 is a possible D gene (6 bases). Germline V CDR1 and CDR2: MNHEY, SMNVEV (reference sequence). There are 14 residues in the CDR3. V dropped 5 bases and J dropped 6 bases, with 13 bases sitting between them. The CDR3: CASSRAGAAGELFF. CDR3 sequence (DNA): TGTGCCAGCAGTAGGGCAGGGGCCGCCGGGGAGCTGTTTTTT.

This clonotype occurred many times. This chain connects TRBV5-1 to TRBJ2-2, with 7 bases lining up with TRBD1. CDR1 is SGHRS and CDR2 is YFSETQ in the germline V gene. The CDR3 is 19 amino acids. The V and J ends lost 0 bases and 3 bases, in that order; junction bases with no gene match: 14. The CDR3 protein is CASSLAVRQGFRDTGELFF. The CDR3 nucleotides read TGCGCCAGCAGCTTGGCCGTGAGACAGGGATTCAGGGACACCGGGGAGCTGTTTTTT.

This clonotype appeared a few times. CDR3 region: CSAGIQGTYGYTF. In DNA, the CDR3 is TGCAGTGCTGGGATACAGGGCACCTATGGCTACACCTTC. The chain carries TRBV20-1 and TRBJ1-2; D may be TRBD1 (6 bases). CDR1 DFQATT and CDR2 SNEGSKA come from the germline V gene (reference sequence). Trimming pared 5 bases from V and 4 bases from J, leaving 14 bases between. This CDR3 has 13 amino acids.

This clonotype was detected ten times or more. The chain is built from TRBV9 and TRBJ2-7; the D gene is possibly TRBD1 (6 bases). The CDR3 spans 14 residues. Germline loops: CDR1 SGDLS, CDR2 YYNGEE. Trimming pared 0 bases from V and 3 bases from J, leaving 10 bases between. CDR3 DNA sequence: TGTGCCAGCAGCGTAGGATTACAGGGCTACGAGCAGTACTTC. Amino acid sequence: CASSVGLQGYEQYF.

To note about this clonotype: This may be a read error: a much more frequent sequence differs by one nucleotide. The chain is built from TRBV20-1 and TRBJ2-3; 13 bases are a match to TRBD2. The CDR3 runs to 18 residues. Looked up from germline, CDR1 is DFQATT and CDR2 is SNEGSKA (reference sequence). The CDR3 DNA reads as TGCTGTGCTAGTCCCGGACTAGCGGGAGTTACTAGCACAGATACGCAGTATTTT. This encodes CCASPGLAGVTSTDTQYF.